What follows are 14 T cell receptor beta chains derived from one specimen sequenced in a study of blood T cell repertoires in COVID-19. Clones were sequenced by immunoSEQ multiplex PCR, and TCRdb holds only the in-frame ones, with some missing. The sample includes about 310,000 clones, roughly 89% of them seen just once. The sample consisted of PBMCs or T cells enriched from blood (not recorded which). The receptors here all came from a woman younger than 30 who had recovered from COVID-19.

The CDR3 region is CASKGQGGETQYF. In DNA, the CDR3 is TGTGCCAGCAAAGGACAGGGGGGAGAGACCCAGTACTTC. The gene calls are TRBV6-5 and TRBJ2-5, with 10 nucleotides matching TRBD1. This CDR3 comprises 13 residues. The trim removed 7 bases at V and 4 bases at J, leaving 3 bases unmatched. CDR1 and CDR2 (germline): MNHEY, SVGAGI.

The J gene is TRBJ1-2, the V gene TRBV9; TRBD1 agrees at 9 bases. The CDR3 consists of 16 residues. Unmatched junction bases numbered 10, after V lost 3 bases and J lost 4 bases. Germline V gene lookup returns CDR1 SGDLS and CDR2 YYNGEE. CDR3: CASSASGTGILYGYTF. The DNA for the CDR3 is TGTGCCAGCAGCGCGTCCGGGACAGGGATCCTCTATGGCTACACCTTC.

V is TRBV7-6 and J is TRBJ1-1, with no clear D. Germline-derived CDR1 and CDR2 are SGHVS and FNYEAQ. The CDR3 sequence is 14 residues long. V was shortened by 5 bases and J by 1 base, with 11 bases between the two germline ends. The CDR3 DNA reads TGTGCCAGCAGCCCAGGTGAATGGAACACTGAAGCTTTCTTT. It specifies CASSPGEWNTEAFF.

This chain joins TRBV28 and TRBJ2-7; tentatively, D is TRBD1 (6 bases). Trimming shortened V by 6 bases and J by 0 bases, and 12 bases separated the two germline ends. The CDR3 runs to 14 residues. Per the germline V gene, CDR1 is MDHEN and CDR2 is SYDVKM. The CDR3 DNA sequence: TGTGCCAGCAGGACAGGTCTACTCTCCTACGAGCAGTACTTC. This codes for CASRTGLLSYEQYF.

The rearrangement links TRBV5-5 to TRBJ1-4; 8 bases align to TRBD1. Germline V lookup: CDR1 SGHKS, CDR2 YYEKEE (reference sequence). The CDR3 length is 17 residues. The trim removed 0 bases at V and 1 base at J, leaving 5 bases unmatched. The CDR3 region has the DNA TGTGCCAGCAGCTTGGCCATTGGACAGGGAACTAATGAAAAACTGTTTTTT. Translating it yields CASSLAIGQGTNEKLFF.

This clone appeared once. The chain recombines TRBV27 with TRBJ1-2; D uncertain. The V end was cut by 4 bases, the J end by 1 base, with 10 bases between. This CDR3 is 14 amino acids long. Germline V gene sequence: CDR1 MNHEY, CDR2 SMNVEV (reference sequence). This CDR3 reads CASSSLGSNYGYTF. Written as DNA, the CDR3 is TGTGCCAGCAGTTCCCTCGGGAGTAACTATGGCTACACCTTC.

V and J are TRBV24-1 and TRBJ2-1; D possibly corresponds to TRBD2 (6 bases). Germline CDR1 and CDR2: KGHDR and SFDVKD. The CDR3 totals 16 residues. V dropped 1 base and J dropped 4 bases, with 13 bases sitting between them. CDR3 amino acids: CATSDFGGPGYNEQFF. The CDR3 nucleotides read TGTGCCACCAGTGATTTCGGGGGACCGGGGTACAATGAGCAGTTCTTC.

The chain combines TRBV3-1 (or the pseudogene TRBV3-2) with TRBJ2-1, with D tentatively TRBD1 (5 bases). Trimming stripped 5 bases from V and 9 bases from J, with 23 bases between. The CDR3 is 16 residues long. Germline CDR1 reads LGHDT; CDR2 reads YNNKEL (reference sequence). CDR3 nucleotides: TGTGCCAGCAGCAACGACATGGGGCGTTATTTCAGTGAGCAGTTCTTC. This gives the protein CASSNDMGRYFSEQFF.

The chain recombines TRBV18 with TRBJ1-1; 11 bases are shared with TRBD1. Germline lookup yields CDR1 KGHSH and CDR2 LQKENI. There are 15 residues in the CDR3. The J segment lost 3 bases and the V segment lost 5 bases, leaving 5 bases of the junction unmatched. This CDR3 is CASSGGQGADTEAFF. For the CDR3, the DNA is TGTGCCAGCTCAGGAGGACAGGGGGCAGACACTGAAGCTTTCTTT.

The V gene is TRBV4-1, the J gene TRBJ2-7, with D possibly being TRBD1 (6 bases). Germline V gene lookup returns CDR1 MGHRA and CDR2 YSYEKL. Trimming removed 2 bases from V and 5 bases from J, with 16 bases in between. The CDR3 has 15 residues. CDR3 nucleotide sequence: TGCGCCAGCAGCCAACGGGACACCCCTGCAAACGAGCAGTACTTC. The encoded protein is CASSQRDTPANEQYF.

The chain recombines TRBV6-1 with TRBJ1-6; D gene unclear. The CDR3 runs 12 residues. V was clipped by 3 bases and J by 14 bases, with 11 bases between them. Germline lookup yields CDR1 MNHNS and CDR2 SASEGT. CDR3 in amino acids: CASSEELGSLHF. The CDR3, as DNA: TGTGCCAGCAGTGAGGAACTAGGATCCCTCCACTTT.

CDR3 DNA sequence: TGTGCCACCAGCACGTTAGCGGGAGTGTCTCCCGGGGAGCTGTTTTTT. This gives the protein CATSTLAGVSPGELFF. This sequence joins TRBV15 and TRBJ2-2, with 9 bases that match TRBD2. V shed 4 bases, J shed 6 bases, and the junction held 9 bases outside the gene matches. Germline CDR1 reads LNHNV; CDR2 reads YYDKDF (reference sequence). The CDR3 has 16 residues.

The chain joins TRBV28 to TRBJ1-1; D is undetermined. V lost 5 bases and J 6 bases, leaving 10 bases between the germline ends. Germline V gene sequence: CDR1 MDHEN, CDR2 SYDVKM. CDR3 length: 12 amino acids. CDR3 in DNA: TGTGCCAGCAGTCAAGACACCGCTGAAGCTTTCTTT. Its translation is CASSQDTAEAFF.

The CDR3 is CASSHRQGNPGNTIYF. The CDR3 DNA reads TGTGCCAGCAGCCATAGACAGGGGAACCCTGGAAACACCATATATTTT. V and J are TRBV3-1 (or the pseudogene TRBV3-2) and TRBJ1-3; TRBD1 agrees at 8 bases. The CDR3 totals 16 residues. With 3 bases clipped from V and 2 bases from J, the junction kept 6 bases outside the gene matches. CDR1 and CDR2 from the germline V gene are LGHDT and YNNKEL (reference sequence).